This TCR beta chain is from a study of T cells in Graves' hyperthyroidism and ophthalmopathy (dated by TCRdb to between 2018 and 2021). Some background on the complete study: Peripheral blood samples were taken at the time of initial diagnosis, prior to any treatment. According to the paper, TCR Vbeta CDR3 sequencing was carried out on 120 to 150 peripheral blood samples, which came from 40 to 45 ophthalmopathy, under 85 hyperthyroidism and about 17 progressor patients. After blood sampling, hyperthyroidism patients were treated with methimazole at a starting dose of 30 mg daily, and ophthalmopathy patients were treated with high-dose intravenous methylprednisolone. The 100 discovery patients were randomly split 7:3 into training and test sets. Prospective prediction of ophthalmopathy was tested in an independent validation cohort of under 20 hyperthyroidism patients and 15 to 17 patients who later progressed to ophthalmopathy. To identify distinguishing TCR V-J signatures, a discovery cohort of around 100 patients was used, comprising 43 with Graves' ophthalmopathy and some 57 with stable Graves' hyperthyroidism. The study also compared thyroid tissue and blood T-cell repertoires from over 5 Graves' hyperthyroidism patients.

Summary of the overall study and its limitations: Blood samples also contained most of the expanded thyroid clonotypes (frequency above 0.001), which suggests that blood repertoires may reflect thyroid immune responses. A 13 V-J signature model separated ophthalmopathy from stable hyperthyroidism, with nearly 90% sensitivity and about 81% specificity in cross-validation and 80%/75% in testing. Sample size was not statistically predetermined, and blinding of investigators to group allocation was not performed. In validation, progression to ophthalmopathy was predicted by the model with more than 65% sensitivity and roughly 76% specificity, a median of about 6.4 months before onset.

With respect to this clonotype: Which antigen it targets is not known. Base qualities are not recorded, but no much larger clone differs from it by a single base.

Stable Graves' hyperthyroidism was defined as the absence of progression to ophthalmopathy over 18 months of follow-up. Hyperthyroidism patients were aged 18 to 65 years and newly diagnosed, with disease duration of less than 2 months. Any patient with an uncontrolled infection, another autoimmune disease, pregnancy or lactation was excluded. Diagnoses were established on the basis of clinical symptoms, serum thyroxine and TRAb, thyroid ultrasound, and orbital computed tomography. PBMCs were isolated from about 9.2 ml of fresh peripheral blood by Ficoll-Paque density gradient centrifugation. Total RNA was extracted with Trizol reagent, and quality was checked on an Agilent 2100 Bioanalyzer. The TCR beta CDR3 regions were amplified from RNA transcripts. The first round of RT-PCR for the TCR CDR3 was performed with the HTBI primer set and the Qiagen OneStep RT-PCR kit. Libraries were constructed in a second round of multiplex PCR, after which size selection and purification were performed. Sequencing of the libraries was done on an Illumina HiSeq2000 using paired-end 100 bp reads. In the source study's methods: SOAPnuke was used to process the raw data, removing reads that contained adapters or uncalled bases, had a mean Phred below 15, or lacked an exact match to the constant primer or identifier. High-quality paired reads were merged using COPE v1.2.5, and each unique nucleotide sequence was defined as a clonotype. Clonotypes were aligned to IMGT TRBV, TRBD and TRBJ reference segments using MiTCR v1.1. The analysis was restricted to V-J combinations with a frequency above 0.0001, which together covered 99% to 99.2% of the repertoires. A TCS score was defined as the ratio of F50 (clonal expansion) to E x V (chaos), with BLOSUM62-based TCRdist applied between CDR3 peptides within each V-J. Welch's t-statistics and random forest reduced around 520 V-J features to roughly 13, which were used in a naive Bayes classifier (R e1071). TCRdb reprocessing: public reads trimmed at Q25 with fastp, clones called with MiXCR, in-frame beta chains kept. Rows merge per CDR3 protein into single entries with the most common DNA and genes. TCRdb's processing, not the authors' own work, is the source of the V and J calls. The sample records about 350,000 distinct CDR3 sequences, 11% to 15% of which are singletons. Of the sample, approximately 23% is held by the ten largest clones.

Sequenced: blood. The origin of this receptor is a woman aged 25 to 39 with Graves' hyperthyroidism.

The CDR3 reads as follows: CSVEQGDTGELFF. Here is the DNA: TGCAGCGTCGAACAGGGGGACACCGGGGAGCTGTTTTTT. The V gene is TRBV29-1 and the J gene is TRBJ2-2, and 8 junction bases match TRBD1. CDR1 and CDR2 are drawn from the germline V gene: SQVTM, ANQGSEA. Its CDR3 holds 13 amino acids, cysteine through phenylalanine. The CDR3 DNA has 39 bases and is translated from base 1. V and J are trimmed by 6 bases and 3 bases, and the gene matches miss 3 bases of the junction.